A single sample is the source of the 14 T cell receptor beta chains below, sequenced in a study of regulatory T cells in long-lasting Graves disease. The sample's time point: persistent/refractory GD, antithyroid drugs over 5 years with positive TRAb. The TCR library was made from RNA that had been extracted from PBMCs in TRIzol. The TCR beta library used iRepertoire HTBI primers with Arm-PCR amplification of CDR3. TCRdb ran MiXCR on the multiplex PCR reads and lists one entry per CDR3 protein. Here the sample spans 600,000 to 800,000 distinct CDR3 sequences, around 30% being singletons. This sample comprised peripheral blood mononuclear cells (PBMCs), obtained when the disease was refractory, from a patient treated with antithyroid drugs. Source of these receptors: a female donor with Graves disease.

Note on this clonotype: A much larger clone is a single base away; this may be a read error. This rearrangement joins TRBV27 to TRBJ1-2; D gene unclear. Looked up from germline, CDR1 is MNHEY and CDR2 is SMNVEV (reference sequence). This CDR3 comprises 15 residues. CDR3 DNA sequence: TGTGCCGGCAGTTTTAAGAACTCTGCATCCTATGGCTACACCTTC. Amino acid sequence: CAGSFKNSASYGYTF.

CDR3 region: CASSLGQISYEQYF. Written as DNA, the CDR3 is TGTGCCAGCAGCTTAGGGCAGATCTCCTACGAGCAGTACTTC. This chain uses TRBV7-9 with TRBJ2-7; D remains unclear. Germline-derived CDR1 and CDR2 are SEHNR and FQNEAQ (reference sequence). V was shortened by 1 base and J by 0 bases, with 7 bases between the two germline ends. The CDR3 runs 14 residues.

V and J are TRBV18 and TRBJ2-5; 12 positions match TRBD1. The germline gives CDR1 KGHSH, CDR2 LQKENI. This CDR3 contains 15 residues. V lost 3 bases, J lost 4 bases, and 3 bases stayed unmatched. The CDR3 DNA follows: TGTGCCAGCTCACCCGGGACAGGGGGCGGAGAGACCCAGTACTTC. Its translation: CASSPGTGGGETQYF.

The chain is built from TRBV11-2 and TRBJ1-2; TRBD1 matches 8 bases. Losses at the gene ends were 3 bases for V and 4 bases for J; bases not matched to a gene: 7. CDR1 is SGHAT and CDR2 is FQNNGV in the germline V gene. The CDR3 has 15 amino acids. CDR3 coding DNA: TGTGCCAGCAGCTTCCGGGACAGGCGGGTCTATGGCTACACCTTC. Protein: CASSFRDRRVYGYTF.

This chain uses TRBV9 with TRBJ1-1, with D possibly being TRBD1 (6 bases). Germline CDR1 and CDR2: SGDLS and YYNGEE. The CDR3 consists of 15 residues. The V gene lost 0 bases and the J gene lost 0 bases, with 9 bases spanning the gap. The chain's CDR3 is CASSVGQGMNTEAFF. The CDR3 DNA reads as TGTGCCAGCAGCGTAGGGCAGGGGATGAACACTGAAGCTTTCTTT.

This clonotype was observed a few times. This chain joins TRBV9 and TRBJ1-1; D call uncertain. Trimming left V 4 bases short and J 1 base short, with 8 bases between. CDR1 SGDLS and CDR2 YYNGEE come from the germline V gene. CDR3 length equals 13 residues. Here the CDR3 reads CASSPHTNTEAFF. Here the CDR3 DNA reads TGTGCCAGCAGCCCCCATACGAACACTGAAGCTTTCTTT.

The chain uses TRBV2 and TRBJ1-4; TRBD1 matches 8 bases. V shed 6 bases and J 5 bases; nucleotides not matched to a gene: 5. Per germline, CDR1 SNHLY and CDR2 FYNNEI. The CDR3 has 14 amino acids. This chain's CDR3 is CASSIGQGNEKLFF. CDR3 DNA: TGTGCCAGCAGCATCGGACAGGGAAATGAAAAACTGTTTTTT.

Only a few counts were recorded for this clonotype. V usage is TRBV28 and J usage is TRBJ1-3; tentative D call: TRBD1 (5 bases). The germline V gene has CDR1 MDHEN and CDR2 SYDVKM. The V end lost 1 base, the J end lost 0 bases, and 13 bases lay between the germline ends. CDR3 length: 17 amino acids. CDR3 loop: CASSLFRVEISGNTIYF. In nucleotides, the CDR3 is TGTGCCAGCAGTTTATTCAGGGTCGAAATCTCTGGAAACACCATATATTTT.

This clonotype has just a few counts. The chain has TRBV5-1 and TRBJ2-7, with D perhaps TRBD2 (5 bases). Trimming shortened V by 0 bases and J by 6 bases, and 7 bases separated the two germline ends. The germline gives CDR1 SGHRS, CDR2 YFSETQ. The CDR3 consists of 12 residues. The chain's CDR3 is CASSLDGGEQYF. The CDR3 nucleotides read TGCGCCAGCAGCTTGGACGGAGGCGAGCAGTACTTC.

The chain joins TRBV7-9 to TRBJ1-4; D remains ambiguous. CDR1 is SEHNR and CDR2 is FQNEAQ in the germline V gene (reference sequence). V gave up 0 bases and J gave up 0 bases, with 14 bases separating them. This CDR3 has 18 amino acids. The DNA of the CDR3 is TGTGCCAGCAGCTTAGCGAAACACCTTCGAGCAACTAATGAAAAACTGTTTTTT. Residues: CASSLAKHLRATNEKLFF.

This clonotype was found a few times. The V gene is TRBV19, the J gene TRBJ2-7; no clear D. Trimming removed 3 bases at V and 3 bases at J, with 12 bases between. Per germline, CDR1 LNHDA and CDR2 SQIVND (reference sequence). This CDR3 is built from 14 residues. CDR3 in amino acids: CASSIDSPHYEQYF. The CDR3 region has the DNA TGTGCCAGTAGTATCGACTCGCCCCACTACGAGCAGTACTTC.

This clonotype occurred many times. V and J are TRBV12-3 or TRBV12-4 and TRBJ1-6; D is undetermined. V was cut by 3 bases and J by 8 bases, with 8 bases left in between. The CDR3 is made up of 13 amino acids. The CDR3 loop is CASSLVADSPLHF. CDR3 bases: TGTGCCAGCAGTTTGGTTGCAGATTCACCCCTCCACTTT.

This clonotype was recorded a few times. This chain connects TRBV9 to TRBJ2-2; 10 positions agree with TRBD2. V dropped 3 bases and J dropped 1; count of bases not matched to a gene: 3. The CDR3 runs to 16 residues. CDR1 and CDR2 from the germline V gene are SGDLS and YYNGEE. The DNA of the CDR3 is TGTGCCAGCAGCGCCGCTAGCGGGAGGAACACCGGGGAGCTGTTTTTT. This sequence encodes CASSAASGRNTGELFF.

This chain links TRBV12-3 or TRBV12-4 with TRBJ1-1, with 7 bases fitting TRBD1. The ends lost 7 bases at V and 2 bases at J; junction bases unmatched: 7. The CDR3 contains 14 residues. Here the CDR3 reads CASILDRLNTEAFF. CDR3 sequence (DNA): TGTGCCAGCATACTGGACAGGCTCAACACTGAAGCTTTCTTT.